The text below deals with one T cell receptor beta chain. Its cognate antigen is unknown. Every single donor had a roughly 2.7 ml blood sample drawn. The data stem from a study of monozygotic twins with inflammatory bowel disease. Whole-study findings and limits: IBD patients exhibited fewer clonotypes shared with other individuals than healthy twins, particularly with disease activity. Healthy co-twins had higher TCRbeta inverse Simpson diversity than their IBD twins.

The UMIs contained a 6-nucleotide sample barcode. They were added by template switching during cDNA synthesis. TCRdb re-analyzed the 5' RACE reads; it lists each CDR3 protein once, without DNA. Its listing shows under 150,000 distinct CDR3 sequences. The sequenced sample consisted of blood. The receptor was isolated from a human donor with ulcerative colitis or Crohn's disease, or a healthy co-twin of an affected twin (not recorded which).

This chain's CDR3 is CASSPPRVSGEQYF. This sequence joins TRBV18 and TRBJ2-7. CDR3 size: 14 residues. Germline-derived CDR1 and CDR2 are KGHSH and LQKENI.